In this sample, the clone carrying this T cell receptor (beta chain) turned up many times. Its antigen is not known. The data were taken from a study of read filtering for tumor transcriptome and immune sequencing. General study findings and limits: Without single-read clonotypes, shared clonotype proportions correlated more between IR-seq and RNA-seq. RNA-seq captured clonotypes less deeply and reliably than IR-seq.

The library was built from roughly 400 ng RNA with molecular barcoded adaptors for alpha/delta and beta/gamma chains. One entry per CDR3 protein results from TCRdb running MiXCR on the reads. The sample includes tens of thousands of distinct CDR3 sequences, around 18% of them seen just once. From germline, CDR1 is SGHRS and CDR2 YFSETQ. The CDR3 has 16 amino acids. V lost 5 bases to trimming and J lost 5 bases, with 20 bases between them. This receptor was identified in a donor at least 40 years old with multiple myeloma. The genes are TRBV5-1 and TRBJ2-1; D gene uncertain. Sequenced input: a population of CD138-negative cells sorted from bone marrow. CDR3 residues: CASSSQMPLVDNEQFF. The CDR3 nucleotides read TGCGCCAGCAGTTCTCAAATGCCCCTTGTCGACAATGAGCAGTTCTTC.